The T cell receptor beta chain described here comes from a study of CD8+ T cells in alopecia areata. Findings of the study overall: Sharing of TCR sequences between patients (possibly for HLA-related reasons) was less clear than in mice. Normal-skin resident alphabeta T cells also appear among scalp sample sequences.

Turning to this clone: Antigen specificity is unknown.

Trimming took off 7 bases at V and 2 bases at J, with 8 bases between the two ends. Germline V gene lookup returns CDR1 SQVTM and CDR2 ANQGSEA. CDR3 length equals 12 residues. RNA was isolated and reverse transcribed to cDNA, the sequencing template. The assay was immunoSEQ multiplex PCR, and TCRdb's table has in-frame clones only and misses some. The sample records more than 200,000 clones, about 68% being singletons. The chain is built from TRBV29-1 and TRBJ1-4; D unclear. The clonotype was recovered from a human donor with alopecia areata. This material consisted of CD4+ T cells sorted from blood, taken at week 0. CDR3 sequence (DNA): TGCAGCGGCGGACCGACTAATGAAAAACTGTTTTTT. Its protein is CSGGPTNEKLFF.